The 25 T cell receptor beta chains listed next were all sequenced from one sample in a study of cytomegalovirus exposure and HLA in healthy donors. PCR involved 60 Vbeta and 13 Jbeta primers. The protocol was immunoSEQ multiplex PCR, while the TCRdb copy is restricted to in-frame clones and leaves out a portion. The sample has 35,000 to 45,000 clones; around 69% are singletons. The sequenced sample consisted of PBMCs. These receptors were collected from a woman under 40 in good health and CMV-seronegative.

This chain connects TRBV6-6 to TRBJ2-3; 7 bases map to TRBD2. V gave up 4 bases and J gave up 1 base; unmatched junction bases: 8. CDR1 is MNHNY and CDR2 is SVGAGI in the germline V gene (reference sequence). The CDR3 is made up of 16 amino acids. The CDR3 reads CASSLRGGRGTDTQYF. The CDR3 DNA sequence: TGTGCCAGCAGTTTACGGGGAGGGCGGGGCACAGATACGCAGTATTTT.

The genes are TRBV6-5 and TRBJ2-5, with 8 bases lining up with TRBD2. Germline V gene lookup returns CDR1 MNHEY and CDR2 SVGAGI. CDR3 size: 15 residues. V was clipped by 2 bases and J by 3 bases; unmatched bases: 5. DNA for the CDR3: TGTGCCAGCAGTTACCGACAACTAGCGGAAGAGACCCAGTACTTC. It encodes CASSYRQLAEETQYF.

In this sample, this clone turned up once. The chain couples TRBV18 to TRBJ1-5; D is uncertain. The CDR3 sequence is 12 residues long. Trimming took off 8 bases at V and 8 bases at J, with 13 bases between the two ends. CDR1 and CDR2 (germline): KGHSH, LQKENI. CDR3 protein: CASGRYEEPQHF. The DNA of the CDR3 is TGTGCCAGCGGCAGATATGAGGAGCCCCAGCATTTT. Complete variable domain (other parts from reference TRBV18 and TRBJ1-5): NAGVMQNPRHLVRRRGQEARLRCSPMKGHSHVYWYRQLPEEGLKFMVYLQKENIIDESGMPKERFSAEFPKEGPSILRIQQVVRGDSAAYFCASGRYEEPQHFGDGTRLSIL.

The chain joins TRBV27 to TRBJ2-7; 8 nucleotides align to TRBD2. This CDR3 is 13 amino acids long. With 9 bases clipped from V and 2 bases from J, the junction kept 6 bases outside the gene matches. Per germline, CDR1 MNHEY and CDR2 SMNVEV (reference sequence). Here the CDR3 DNA reads TGTGCCAGAATAGCGGGGCAGCCCTACGAGCAGTACTTC. This sequence encodes CARIAGQPYEQYF.

The chain employs TRBV29-1 and TRBJ2-7, with D possibly matching TRBD2 (6 bases). The V end lost 4 bases, the J end lost 1 base, and 20 bases lay between the germline ends. The CDR3 is 16 residues long. Germline V gene lookup returns CDR1 SQVTM and CDR2 ANQGSEA. CDR3 residues: CSVVRAGPEGSYEQYF. In DNA, the CDR3 is TGCAGCGTTGTTAGGGCGGGACCGGAGGGGTCCTACGAGCAGTACTTC.

The chain couples TRBV7-2 to TRBJ2-1; the D gene is possibly TRBD1 (6 bases). The CDR3 has 14 residues. V was cut by 1 base and J by 10 bases, with 14 bases left in between. Germline V gene data show CDR1 as SGHTA and CDR2 as FQGNSA. CDR3 bases: TGTGCCAGCAGCTTAGGACACGTAGACAGGGAGCAGTTCTTC. Translating it yields CASSLGHVDREQFF.

V and J are TRBV9 and TRBJ1-1; D call uncertain. The CDR3 loop spans 13 amino acids. Germline V gene lookup returns CDR1 SGDLS and CDR2 YYNGEE. Trimming cost V 2 bases and J 5 bases, with 10 bases left between them. The CDR3 coding sequence is TGTGCCAGCAGCGTTCCGGGGAGGACTGAAGCTTTCTTT. Translating gives CASSVPGRTEAFF.

The chain couples TRBV2 to TRBJ2-5; 8 bases fit TRBD2. CDR1 and CDR2 (germline): SNHLY, FYNNEI. Trimming at V came to 7 bases and at J to 9 bases, leaving 19 bases not matched to a gene. The CDR3 sequence is 16 residues long. The chain's CDR3 is CASTDGRLAGQGAQYF. The CDR3 DNA sequence: TGTGCCAGCACCGACGGCCGGCTAGCGGGCCAAGGGGCCCAGTACTTC.

The J gene is TRBJ2-1, the V gene TRBV9; 7 positions match TRBD2. CDR1 SGDLS and CDR2 YYNGEE come from the germline V gene. This CDR3 has 13 residues. J gave up 3 bases and V 5 bases, and 2 bases lay outside the gene matches. The CDR3 protein is CASSERDYNEQFF. The CDR3 DNA reads TGTGCCAGCAGTGAGCGGGACTACAATGAGCAGTTCTTC.

V is TRBV4-2 and J is TRBJ1-2, with 12 bases that match TRBD1. V gave up 2 bases and J gave up 2 bases; unmatched junction bases: 6. Germline-derived CDR1 and CDR2 are LGHNA and YNFKEQ. CDR3 size: 17 residues. CDR3: CASSQRGTGGSNYGYTF. The CDR3 DNA follows: TGTGCCAGCAGCCAACGCGGGACAGGGGGCTCCAACTATGGCTACACCTTC.

The gene calls are TRBV14 and TRBJ1-2; D may be TRBD1 (5 bases). The CDR3 consists of 14 residues. The germline V and J ends were trimmed by 1 base and 8 bases, with 14 bases remaining between them. The V gene's germline CDR1 is SGHDN and CDR2 FVKESK. CDR3 DNA sequence: TGTGCCAGCAGCCAAGTAAGGCAGACAGAAGGCTACACCTTC. This sequence encodes CASSQVRQTEGYTF.

The V call is TRBV5-4, the J call TRBJ2-1; 8 bases are shared with TRBD2. Germline lookup yields CDR1 SGHNT and CDR2 YYREEE (reference sequence). The CDR3 spans 16 residues. V shed 3 bases, J shed 4 bases, and the junction held 9 bases outside the gene matches. The CDR3 DNA reads TGTGCCAGCAGCTCGGGAGGGGATTCCCTATACAATGAGCAGTTCTTC. Amino acid sequence: CASSSGGDSLYNEQFF. The full variable domain, completed using reference TRBV5-4 and TRBJ2-1, is ETGVTQSPTHLIKTRGQQVTLRCSSQSGHNTVSWYQQALGQGPQFIFQYYREEENGRGNFPPRFSGLQFPNYSSELNVNALELDDSALYLCASSSGGDSLYNEQFFGPGTRLTVL.

This clone was seen just once. This sequence joins TRBV18 and TRBJ2-1, with 11 bases aligning to TRBD2. J lost 6 bases, V lost 3 bases, and 7 bases had no gene match. CDR1 and CDR2 (germline): KGHSH, LQKENI. This CDR3 has 16 residues. This CDR3 reads CASSPAGTSGINEQFF. The CDR3 DNA reads as TGTGCCAGCTCACCGGCCGGGACTAGCGGAATCAATGAGCAGTTCTTC.

The chain has TRBV9 and TRBJ1-1; D is unresolved. The V gene's germline CDR1 is SGDLS and CDR2 YYNGEE. This CDR3 has 13 amino acids. Trimming removed 1 base from V and 6 bases from J, with 10 bases in between. In DNA form, the CDR3 reads TGTGCCAGCAGCGTATCCGGGCGGGCTGAAGCTTTCTTT. This translates into CASSVSGRAEAFF.

V and J are TRBV27 and TRBJ1-2, with D unclear. The ends were cut back, 6 bases at V and 5 bases at J, with 10 bases in the middle. This CDR3 contains 12 residues. Germline V gene sequence: CDR1 MNHEY, CDR2 SMNVEV (reference sequence). For the CDR3, the DNA is TGTGCCAGCAGGGGTTTGAGGTATGGCTACACCTTC. It codes for CASRGLRYGYTF.

The chain carries TRBV6-1 and TRBJ1-2; 8 bases are shared with TRBD1. Germline values: CDR1 MNHNS, CDR2 SASEGT. The V segment lost 6 bases and the J segment 3 bases; nucleotides outside the gene matches: 9. CDR3 length: 15 amino acids. CDR3 residues: CASRTGATNYYGYTF. The CDR3 DNA reads TGTGCCAGCAGGACAGGGGCCACAAATTACTATGGCTACACCTTC.

The chain combines TRBV29-1 with TRBJ1-4; TRBD1 might be the D (5 bases). The CDR3 totals 13 residues. V was pared by 6 bases and J by 8 bases, with 16 bases between. The V gene's germline CDR1 is SQVTM and CDR2 ANQGSEA. The CDR3 DNA follows: TGCAGCGTCGCCCGGGACTCGGGCGAAAAACTGTTTTTT. Amino acid sequence: CSVARDSGEKLFF. Full variable domain (remainder filled in from reference TRBV29-1 and TRBJ1-4): SAVISQKPSRDICQRGTSLTIQCQVDSQVTMMFWYRQQPGQSLTLIATANQGSEATYESGFVIDKFPISRPNLTFSTLTVSNMSPEDSSIYLCSVARDSGEKLFFGSGTQLSVL.

The rearrangement uses TRBV1 and TRBJ1-4; the tabulated D call, TRBD1, remains unverified against the DNA. TRBV1 constitutes a pseudogene. There are 18 residues in the CDR3. The CDR3 bases are TGCACCAGCAGCAATTCGACAGGGGTTTCAGCAACTAATGAAAAACTGTTTTTT. Translated, it gives CTSSNSTGVSATNEKLFF.

Only one count was recorded for this clone. The J gene is TRBJ1-5, the V gene TRBV2, with D unresolved. CDR1 and CDR2 from the germline V gene are SNHLY and FYNNEI. Between the trimmed V and J ends, which lost 10 bases and 6 bases, there was a span of 13 bases. This CDR3 has 12 amino acids. CDR3 loop: CATLVEGQPQHF. CDR3 nucleotides: TGTGCCACCCTAGTTGAAGGTCAGCCCCAGCATTTT.

V and J are TRBV7-6 and TRBJ1-1; a possible D gene is TRBD1 (5 bases). This CDR3 is built from 13 residues. V was cut by 4 bases and J by 3 bases, with 9 bases left in between. The germline gives CDR1 SGHVS, CDR2 FNYEAQ. CDR3 in DNA: TGTGCCAGCAGCTCGACAGAGTACACTGAAGCTTTCTTT. Its protein is CASSSTEYTEAFF.

This chain joins TRBV7-8 and TRBJ2-5, with D possibly matching TRBD2 (6 bases). Per the germline V gene, CDR1 is SGHVS and CDR2 is FQNEAQ. The germline V and J ends were trimmed by 4 bases and 0 bases, with 6 bases remaining between them. There are 13 residues in the CDR3. CDR3 nucleotides: TGTGCCAGCAGCTGGGACTACCAAGAGACCCAGTACTTC. This encodes CASSWDYQETQYF.

This clone came up once. The chain combines TRBV4-1 with TRBJ2-7; 7 bases map to TRBD1. In germline, CDR1 is MGHRA, CDR2 YSYEKL. The CDR3 has 13 amino acids. After removal of 4 bases from V and 4 bases from J, the junction contained 4 bases not matched to a gene. This CDR3 is CASSLGQSYEQYF. The CDR3 coding sequence is TGCGCCAGCAGCCTGGGACAGAGTTACGAGCAGTACTTC.

The chain employs TRBV27 and TRBJ2-5; weak D call: TRBD1 (5 bases). Looked up from germline, CDR1 is MNHEY and CDR2 is SMNVEV (reference sequence). V dropped 5 bases and J dropped 5 bases, with 15 bases sitting between them. The CDR3 extends over 14 amino acids. CDR3 protein: CASSIGAVLETQYF. CDR3 coding DNA: TGTGCCAGCAGTATTGGGGCAGTTCTCGAGACCCAGTACTTC.

The chain joins TRBV30 to TRBJ2-5; 11 bases line up with TRBD2. The V gene's germline CDR1 is GTSNPN and CDR2 SVGIG (reference sequence). V gave up 4 bases and J gave up 2 bases; unmatched junction bases: 6. CDR3 length: 15 amino acids. The CDR3 protein is CAWNWGLAAQETQYF. The DNA for the CDR3 is TGTGCCTGGAATTGGGGACTAGCGGCACAAGAGACCCAGTACTTC.

This clone was seen a handful of times. Germline and junction disagree at one end, which may indicate a read error. The genes are TRBV30 and TRBJ1-5; no clear D gene. CDR1 is GTSNPN, CDR2 SVGIG, per germline (reference sequence). The CDR3 runs 8 residues. CDR3 residues: CAWSLGVF. CDR3 nucleotide sequence: TGTGCCTGGAGCCTGGGAGTTTTT.